This is a list of T cell receptor beta chains from one sample in a study of OX40 agonist ivuxolimab in advanced cancers. Sequencing used immunoSEQ multiplex PCR; TCRdb keeps in-frame clones, though not all of them. Of 43,000 or so clones listed, approximately 83% were seen once; the top ten hold 30% to 35%. The specimen was CD4+ or CD8+ T cells sorted from blood, collected in a trial of the OX40 agonist ivuxolimab. These receptors were collected from an adult with an advanced solid tumor such as melanoma, head and neck, liver or kidney cancer. Each CDR3 is given with its conserved first and last residue. Fields, in order: clone size, D gene, V gene, J gene, CDR3 protein, CDR3 DNA. A D gene is named only where the DNA matches it firmly. The size entry is marked missing in some rows and otherwise reads once, few, many or a size class.

once	TRBD1	TRBV28	TRBJ1-2	CASSLLGQNYGYTF	TGTGCCAGCAGTCTACTGGGACAGAACTATGGCTACACCTTC
.	TRBD2	TRBV5-6	TRBJ2-5	CASSLSSGGEIYF	TGTGCCAGCAGCTTGTCTAGCGGGGGGGAGATCTACTTC
.	.	TRBV2	TRBJ1-4	CASEAAGRTNEKLFF	TGTGCCAGTGAAGCGGCCGGGAGAACTAATGAAAAACTGTTTTTT
few	.	TRBV5-5	TRBJ1-1	CASSLVGRSTEAFF	TGTGCCAGCAGCCTAGTTGGGCGGAGCACTGAAGCTTTCTTT
.	.	TRBV2	TRBJ2-1	CASSGYNEQFF	TGTGCCAGCAGTGGTTACAATGAGCAGTTCTTC
.	.	TRBV21-1	TRBJ2-1	CASSGIAGDSFNEQFF	TGTGCCAGCAGCGGTATAGCGGGAGACTCTTTCAATGAGCAGTTCTTC
.	TRBD1	TRBV18	TRBJ2-7	CASSPRDRSSYEQYF	TGTGCCAGCTCACCAAGGGACAGGAGCTCCTACGAGCAGTACTTC
.	TRBD2	TRBV19	TRBJ2-5	CASSSGLLETQYF	TGTGCCAGTAGTTCGGGACTATTGGAGACCCAGTACTTC
.	.	TRBV28	TRBJ1-1	CASSYREIAFF	TGTGCCAGCAGTTACAGGGAAATAGCTTTCTTT
.	.	TRBV5-1	TRBJ1-1	CASSPDNTRGEAFF	TGCGCCAGCAGCCCCGACAATACAAGGGGTGAAGCTTTCTTT
.	TRBD1	TRBV12-5	TRBJ2-7	CASGLGTASYEQYF	TGTGCTAGTGGTTTAGGGACAGCGTCCTACGAGCAGTACTTC
.	TRBD1	TRBV11-1	TRBJ1-4	CASSSSPGGNEKLFF	TGTGCCAGCAGCTCGAGCCCAGGGGGCAATGAAAAACTGTTTTTT
few	.	TRBV6-6	TRBJ1-1	CASSYRDAPNTEAFF	TGTGCCAGCAGTTACAGGGACGCCCCGAACACTGAAGCTTTCTTT